This TCR beta chain was recovered during a study of vaccination effects on CD4 cells after COVID-19. With regard to this clone: Its target is not known.

The germline CDR1 and CDR2 sequences are LNHDA and SQIVND (reference sequence). V lost 3 bases and J 3 bases, leaving 6 bases between the germline ends. This CDR3 has 13 amino acids. Pools of viral peptides were used by the ViraFEST assay to expand antigen-specific CD4+ T cells ahead of sequencing. Researchers isolated CD4+ T cells once approximately ten days of culture had elapsed. Either the BNT162b2 or mRNA-1273 vaccine was given to participants in two doses. Clones were sequenced by immunoSEQ multiplex PCR, and TCRdb holds only the in-frame ones, with some missing. The sample comprises approximately 17,000 clones, about two thirds of which are singletons, and approximately 10% rests with the top ten.

Sample: CD4+ T cells from PBMCs cultured with SARS-CoV-2 spike peptides, taken after COVID-19 vaccination. This sequence was found in a human donor who received a COVID-19 vaccine. The V and J genes are TRBV19 and TRBJ1-3; D remains ambiguous. The CDR3 is CASSMNGGNTIYF. DNA of the CDR3: TGTGCCAGTAGTATGAACGGTGGAAACACCATATATTTT.